The clone carrying this T cell receptor beta chain was detected a few times. After isolation, RNA underwent reverse transcription to generate cDNA as the sequencing template. The table came from immunoSEQ multiplex PCR; TCRdb's copy has only in-frame clones and leaves some out. This sample carries 90,000 to 100,000 clones, 41% of them seen once, and the ten largest clones take around 1.4%. The data were obtained in a study of CD8+ T cells in alopecia areata. Germline CDR1 and CDR2: KGHSH and LQKENI. CDR3 length equals 14 residues. Trimming took off 1 base at V and 3 bases at J, with 10 bases between the two ends.

This TCR was recovered from a human donor with alopecia areata. The chain uses TRBV18 and TRBJ2-7; weak D call: TRBD1 (5 bases). Sequencing was carried out using CD4+ T cells sorted from blood. CDR3 nucleotides: TGTGCCAGCTCACCACAGGGGCTAATCTACGAGCAGTACTTC. The encoded protein is CASSPQGLIYEQYF.